The 10 T cell receptor beta chains presented below share a single source sample, sequenced in a study of T cell changes during pregnancy in multiple sclerosis. Sequencing used immunoSEQ multiplex PCR; TCRdb keeps in-frame clones, though not all of them. This table has around 80,000 clones, about 91% appearing once. The input for sequencing was peripheral blood, taken before pregnancy. The source of these receptors is a female donor with multiple sclerosis, enrolled in a pregnancy study.

The chain uses TRBV4-1 and TRBJ2-1; TRBD2 aligns across 12 bases. The CDR3 consists of 15 residues. In germline, CDR1 is MGHRA, CDR2 YSYEKL. V lost 6 bases and J lost 4; bases outside the gene matches: 4. For the CDR3, the DNA is TGCGCCAGCAGTCAACTAGCGGGGGGATACAATGAGCAGTTCTTC. Translating it yields CASSQLAGGYNEQFF.

This rearrangement joins TRBV5-1 to TRBJ1-1; D may be TRBD1 (5 bases). This CDR3 has 15 residues. Germline V CDR1 and CDR2: SGHRS, YFSETQ. Trimming took off 9 bases at V and 1 base at J, with 19 bases between the two ends. CDR3 amino acids: CATRRIRRGNTEAFF. CDR3 nucleotide sequence: TGCGCCACCCGGAGGATAAGGAGGGGGAACACTGAAGCTTTCTTT.

The V call is TRBV5-6, the J call TRBJ2-1, with D perhaps matching TRBD1 (6 bases). CDR3 size: 12 residues. CDR1 is SGHDT and CDR2 is YYEEEE in the germline V gene. The germline V and J ends were trimmed by 7 bases and 7 bases, with 12 bases remaining between them. In DNA form, the CDR3 reads TGTGCCAGCTTACTAGGGGGTAATGAGCAGTTCTTC. Encoded protein: CASLLGGNEQFF.

V is TRBV7-9 and J is TRBJ2-3; D perhaps matches TRBD1 (5 bases). The CDR3 has 13 amino acids. Deletions cut 1 base from V and 7 bases from J, with 9 bases between. Germline V gives CDR1 SEHNR, CDR2 FQNEAQ (reference sequence). The chain's CDR3 is CASSLGGRNTQYF. The CDR3, as DNA: TGTGCCAGCAGCTTAGGGGGCAGAAATACGCAGTATTTT.

The V call is TRBV6-5, the J call TRBJ2-5, with D tentatively TRBD1 (5 bases). This CDR3 has 14 residues. V lost 6 bases, J lost 1 base, and 12 bases lay in between. Germline V gives CDR1 MNHEY, CDR2 SVGAGI. CDR3 protein: CASRLTDTQETQYF. As DNA, the CDR3 is TGTGCCAGCAGGTTGACAGACACCCAAGAGACCCAGTACTTC.

V usage is TRBV5-1 and J usage is TRBJ2-5; 11 bases agree with TRBD2. The CDR3 is made up of 15 amino acids. Germline V gene data show CDR1 as SGHRS and CDR2 as YFSETQ. The V gene end was trimmed by 4 bases and the J gene end by 2 bases; junction bases not matched to a gene: 4. CDR3 nucleotides: TGCGCCAGCAGCGGAGGGACTAGCGGACAAGAGACCCAGTACTTC. It yields the protein CASSGGTSGQETQYF.

The chain is built from TRBV11-2 and TRBJ1-6; D unresolved. Looked up from germline, CDR1 is SGHAT and CDR2 is FQNNGV. The V end lost 2 bases, the J end lost 8 bases, and 10 bases lay between the germline ends. There are 14 residues in the CDR3. This CDR3 is CASSLSSGDSPLHF. The CDR3 DNA sequence: TGTGCCAGCAGCTTATCCTCCGGGGATTCACCCCTCCACTTT.

The chain links TRBV7-3 to TRBJ2-6; D ambiguous. Trimming left V 5 bases short and J 0 bases short, with 26 bases between. Germline values: CDR1 SGHTA, CDR2 FQGTGA. The CDR3 loop spans 21 amino acids. CDR3 nucleotide sequence: TGTGCCAGCAGCCCTTATCCCCCTAGGTTTCTATCCAGCTCTGGGGCCAACGTCCTGACTTTC. Translated, it gives CASSPYPPRFLSSSGANVLTF.

This chain connects TRBV20-1 to TRBJ1-1, with no clear D. V was pared by 6 bases and J by 4 bases, with 9 bases between. Looked up from germline, CDR1 is DFQATT and CDR2 is SNEGSKA (reference sequence). The CDR3 runs 11 residues. CDR3 protein: CSATDLTEAFF. Written as DNA, the CDR3 is TGCAGTGCCACAGACCTCACTGAAGCTTTCTTT.

This chain connects TRBV13 to TRBJ2-4; a weak D match, TRBD1 (5 bases). The CDR3 is made up of 15 amino acids. Trimming removed 0 bases from V and 0 bases from J, with 6 bases in between. Germline V gene sequence: CDR1 PRHDT, CDR2 FYEKMQ (reference sequence). The CDR3 spells CASSLGQVAKNIQYF. The CDR3 bases are TGTGCCAGCAGCTTAGGACAGGTAGCCAAAAACATTCAGTACTTC.